The 19 T cell receptor beta chains in this list originate from one sample, sequenced in a study of control samples from healthy donors and cancer patients. Profiled with immunoSEQ multiplex PCR; TCRdb holds only in-frame clones, not every one. The table records some 110,000 clones, approximately 90% of them present only once. The sequenced sample was blood. These receptors were collected from a woman between 65 and 79 years old in good health.

This chain connects TRBV10-1 to TRBJ1-1; D is unclear. The CDR3 is 22 amino acids. From germline, CDR1 is WNHNN and CDR2 SYGVQD (reference sequence). V lost 2 bases and J 1 base, leaving 32 bases between the germline ends. The CDR3 loop reads CASSEPLGTSTFRVLRNTEAFF. DNA for the CDR3: TGCGCCAGCAGTGAGCCCCTCGGTACATCTACGTTCCGGGTTTTACGGAACACTGAAGCTTTCTTT.

V usage is TRBV9 and J usage is TRBJ1-2; the match to TRBD1 covers 8 bases. V lost 1 base and J lost 2; bases outside the gene matches: 4. The CDR3 sequence is 15 residues long. The germline V gene encodes CDR1 SGDLS and CDR2 YYNGEE. The CDR3 DNA reads as TGTGCCAGCAGCGTAATAGGACAGGGAAACTATGGCTACACCTTC. Translated, it gives CASSVIGQGNYGYTF.

V and J are TRBV11-2 and TRBJ2-1, with D unresolved. This CDR3 region has 16 residues. V dropped 1 base and J dropped 4 bases, with 14 bases sitting between them. In germline, CDR1 is SGHAT, CDR2 FQNNGV. The chain's CDR3 is CASSLGPRKGYNEQFF. For the CDR3, the DNA is TGTGCCAGCAGCTTAGGTCCAAGGAAGGGATACAATGAGCAGTTCTTC.

The chain recombines TRBV7-3 with TRBJ2-1; weak D call: TRBD2 (6 bases). CDR1 and CDR2 from the germline V gene are SGHTA and FQGTGA. Trimming took 5 bases from V and 5 from J, leaving 19 bases between them. CDR3 length: 16 amino acids. This chain's CDR3 is CASSAVGTQGNNEQFF. As DNA, the CDR3 is TGTGCCAGCAGCGCCGTCGGGACTCAAGGGAACAATGAGCAGTTCTTC. Using reference TRBV7-3 and TRBJ2-1 for the parts outside the CDR3, the full variable domain is GAGVSQTPSNKVTEKGKYVELRCDPISGHTALYWYRQSLGQGPEFLIYFQGTGAADDSGLPNDRFFAVRPEGSVSTLKIQRTERGDSAVYLCASSAVGTQGNNEQFFGPGTRLTVL.

V gene TRBV19 combines with J gene TRBJ1-3; D unresolved. V lost 6 bases to trimming and J lost 4 bases, with 10 bases between them. Germline V gene lookup returns CDR1 LNHDA and CDR2 SQIVND (reference sequence). The CDR3 contains 13 residues. The CDR3 spells CASRFPGGNTIYF. The CDR3 DNA sequence: TGTGCCAGTAGGTTCCCCGGAGGAAACACCATATATTTT.

As concerns this clone: Additional DNA sequences in this sample encode the identical CDR3. V gene TRBV5-4 combines with J gene TRBJ2-7; 7 bases fit TRBD2. This CDR3 comprises 15 residues. The V gene end was trimmed by 0 bases and the J gene end by 5 bases; junction bases not matched to a gene: 8. In germline, CDR1 is SGHNT, CDR2 YYREEE (reference sequence). The CDR3 region is CASSLGGGLNHEQYF. In DNA, the CDR3 is TGTGCCAGCAGCTTGGGGGGGGGATTAAACCACGAGCAGTACTTC.

The genes are TRBV2 and TRBJ2-1, with D perhaps given as TRBD1 or TRBD2 (6 bases each). V gave up 6 bases and J gave up 4 bases, with 13 bases separating them. Germline CDR1 and CDR2: SNHLY and FYNNEI. The CDR3 totals 14 residues. CDR3: CASRRDNAYNEQFF. For the CDR3, the DNA is TGTGCCAGCAGGCGGGACAATGCTTACAATGAGCAGTTCTTC. Full variable domain (outside the CDR3, taken from reference TRBV2 and TRBJ2-1): EPEVTQTPSHQVTQMGQEVILRCVPISNHLYFYWYRQILGQKVEFLVSFYNNEISEKSEIFDDQFSVERPDGSNFTLKIRSTKLEDSAMYFCASRRDNAYNEQFFGPGTRLTVL.

This chain's CDR3 is CASSSRAEAFF. Here the CDR3 DNA reads TGTGCCAGCAGCTCGAGGGCTGAAGCTTTCTTT. The rearrangement links TRBV5-4 to TRBJ1-1; D remains unclear. In germline, CDR1 is SGHNT, CDR2 YYREEE (reference sequence). This CDR3 has 11 amino acids. V gave up 3 bases and J gave up 6 bases, with 6 bases separating them.

This clone has just one count. The V call is TRBV28, the J call TRBJ1-1; D possibly corresponds to TRBD1 (5 bases). Germline lookup yields CDR1 MDHEN and CDR2 SYDVKM. V was trimmed by 6 bases and J by 7 bases, leaving 12 bases between them. This CDR3 is built from 12 residues. The CDR3 loop is CASSQGTLEAFF. The CDR3 DNA reads as TGTGCCAGCAGCCAAGGGACTCTTGAAGCTTTCTTT.

This rearrangement joins TRBV13 to TRBJ2-2; 7 bases are shared with TRBD1. CDR1 and CDR2 from the germline V gene are PRHDT and FYEKMQ (reference sequence). V was clipped by 5 bases and J by 6 bases; unmatched bases: 12. The CDR3 runs 16 residues. CDR3 residues: CASSPREGAPPGELFF. CDR3 bases: TGTGCCAGCAGCCCCCGTGAGGGGGCCCCCCCCGGGGAGCTGTTTTTT.

The rearrangement joins TRBV7-9 to TRBJ2-2; D is ambiguous. This CDR3 has 13 residues. With 5 bases removed from V and 4 bases from J, the gap between germline ends came to 8 bases. Germline CDR1 reads SEHNR; CDR2 reads FQNEAQ (reference sequence). The CDR3 DNA reads TGTGCCAGCAGCCCCACACCCACCGGGGAGCTGTTTTTT. It is translated as CASSPTPTGELFF.

This chain joins TRBV25-1 and TRBJ1-1; the D is unclear. From germline, CDR1 is MGHDK and CDR2 SYGVNS. The length of the CDR3 is 13 residues. V lost 3 bases, J lost 5 bases, and 10 bases lay in between. The CDR3 DNA is TGTGCCAGCAGTGAGGTGGGATTAACTGAAGCTTTCTTT. Protein: CASSEVGLTEAFF.

The J gene is TRBJ2-5, the V gene TRBV19; a possible D gene is TRBD2 (7 bases). CDR3 length equals 16 residues. The germline V and J ends were trimmed by 0 bases and 5 bases, with 16 bases remaining between them. Germline lookup yields CDR1 LNHDA and CDR2 SQIVND (reference sequence). CDR3 sequence (DNA): TGTGCCAGTAGTATAGAACGCTCGCGGGGGCCGGAGACCCAGTACTTC. It translates to CASSIERSRGPETQYF.

This chain uses TRBV7-9 with TRBJ1-1; D uncertain. CDR1 is SEHNR, CDR2 FQNEAQ, per germline (reference sequence). Trimming cost V 0 bases and J 11 bases, with 10 bases left between them. This CDR3 has 12 amino acids. In DNA, the CDR3 is TGTGCCAGCAGCTTAGCGCTCGGGTTGGCTTTCTTT. This translates into CASSLALGLAFF.

The rearrangement uses TRBV9 and TRBJ2-2; TRBD2 is a possible D gene (5 bases). The CDR3 is 16 amino acids. CDR1 is SGDLS and CDR2 is YYNGEE in the germline V gene. The V and J ends lost 0 bases and 5 bases respectively, with 14 bases between them. The CDR3: CASSVGIGPGTGELFF. In DNA, the CDR3 is TGTGCCAGCAGCGTAGGGATCGGGCCGGGGACCGGGGAGCTGTTTTTT.

This clone was detected once. The chain links TRBV10-3 to TRBJ1-1, with 8 nucleotides matching TRBD1. The V and J ends lost 10 bases and 4 bases, in that order; junction bases with no gene match: 5. This CDR3 has 12 residues. Germline-derived CDR1 and CDR2 are ENHRY and SYGVKD. DNA for the CDR3: TGTGCCACCTTGGACAGGGCCACTGAAGCTTTCTTT. It codes for CATLDRATEAFF.

The table lists this clone with a few counts. The chain links TRBV7-7 to TRBJ2-5, with D possibly being TRBD1 (5 bases). Germline CDR1 reads SSHAT; CDR2 reads FNYEAQ (reference sequence). The CDR3 runs 15 residues. Trimming cost V 1 base and J 2 bases, with 11 bases left between them. The CDR3 loop reads CASSLGRTLQETQYF. The CDR3 DNA reads as TGTGCCAGCAGCTTAGGAAGGACACTGCAAGAGACCCAGTACTTC.

V gene TRBV29-1 combines with J gene TRBJ2-7; TRBD2 aligns across 7 bases. The V segment lost 7 bases and the J segment 3 bases; nucleotides outside the gene matches: 6. CDR3 length equals 12 residues. The germline gives CDR1 SQVTM, CDR2 ANQGSEA. CDR3 sequence reads: CSARGGGYEQYF. Here the CDR3 DNA reads TGCAGCGCGCGTGGGGGGGGCTACGAGCAGTACTTC.

V and J are TRBV19 and TRBJ1-6; tentative D call: TRBD1 (5 bases). Trimming left V 1 base short and J 7 bases short, with 17 bases between. CDR1 LNHDA and CDR2 SQIVND come from the germline V gene (reference sequence). The CDR3 sequence is 17 residues long. The CDR3 DNA sequence: TGTGCCAGTAGTATAGTTCGGGCGGGACTGAGGAATTCACCCCTCCACTTT. It yields the protein CASSIVRAGLRNSPLHF. The full variable domain, with the rest looked up from reference TRBV19 and TRBJ1-6, is DGGITQSPKYLFRKEGQNVTLSCEQNLNHDAMYWYRQDPGQGLRLIYYSQIVNDFQKGDIAEGYSVSREKKESFPLTVTSAQKNPTAFYLCASSIVRAGLRNSPLHFGNGTRLTVT.